The 2 T cell receptor beta chains below come from one sample, sequenced in a study of T cells in Graves' hyperthyroidism and ophthalmopathy. RNA transcripts served as the template for amplifying TCR beta CDR3 regions. The HTBI primer set was used in a first-round RT-PCR of the TCR CDR3. A single record per CDR3 protein comes from TCRdb applying MiXCR to the multiplex PCR reads. The sample has fewer than 850,000 distinct CDR3 sequences; around 16% are singletons. Specimen: blood. Every receptor here comes from a man over 45 with Graves' hyperthyroidism.

J is TRBJ2-1 and V is TRBV20-1; possibly TRBD2 for D (6 bases). Looked up from germline, CDR1 is DFQATT and CDR2 is SNEGSKA (reference sequence). The CDR3 consists of 16 residues. V dropped 1 base and J dropped 0 bases, with 13 bases sitting between them. CDR3 sequence: CSARAGGASSYNEQFF. DNA for the CDR3: TGCAGTGCTAGAGCAGGCGGGGCAAGCTCCTACAATGAGCAGTTCTTC.

This clonotype was seen ten or more times. The chain joins TRBV7-8 to TRBJ2-5, with D perhaps TRBD1 (6 bases). Trimming left V 3 bases short and J 2 bases short, with 10 bases between. This CDR3 region has 14 residues. CDR1 is SGHVS and CDR2 is FQNEAQ in the germline V gene. CDR3 DNA: TGTGCCAGCAGCTTTTACAGGGATCAAGAGACCCAGTACTTC. Translation: CASSFYRDQETQYF.